The 17 T cell receptor beta chains given below trace back to one sample, sequenced in a study of blood T cell repertoires in COVID-19. Here immunoSEQ multiplex PCR was the method, and the copy in TCRdb shows in-frame clones only, minus some. The sample lists about 85,000 clones; 90% were seen once. Sequencing used peripheral blood. The receptors were gathered from a woman older than 75 with active or convalescent COVID-19.

The chain links TRBV29-1 to TRBJ2-5; the D gene is possibly TRBD1 (6 bases). V lost 4 bases, J lost 5 bases, and 11 bases lay in between. The CDR3 runs 12 residues. CDR1 is SQVTM, CDR2 ANQGSEA, per germline. CDR3 in DNA: TGCAGCGTTGCGGGCCAGGGGGAGACCCAGTACTTC. Protein: CSVAGQGETQYF. The entire variable domain, with the rest obtained from reference TRBV29-1 and TRBJ2-5, is as follows: SAVISQKPSRDICQRGTSLTIQCQVDSQVTMMFWYRQQPGQSLTLIATANQGSEATYESGFVIDKFPISRPNLTFSTLTVSNMSPEDSSIYLCSVAGQGETQYFGPGTRLLVL.

The chain recombines TRBV5-5 with TRBJ1-1; tentative D call: TRBD1 (5 bases). Trimming took off 4 bases at V and 4 bases at J, with 17 bases between the two ends. Germline V gene data show CDR1 as SGHKS and CDR2 as YYEKEE (reference sequence). The CDR3 extends over 15 amino acids. CDR3 residues: CASSGEGQGATEAFF. DNA of the CDR3: TGTGCCAGCAGCGGAGAAGGGCAGGGCGCCACTGAAGCTTTCTTT.

This clone has a single count. The V gene is TRBV18, the J gene TRBJ2-5; TRBD2 is a possible D gene (6 bases). Germline V gives CDR1 KGHSH, CDR2 LQKENI. CDR3 length equals 13 residues. V lost 6 bases, J lost 7 bases, and 15 bases lay in between. The CDR3 DNA sequence: TGTGCCAGCTCGGGACCCCAGGAGGGGACCCAGTACTTC. It is translated as CASSGPQEGTQYF. The full variable domain, with the rest looked up from reference TRBV18 and TRBJ2-5, is NAGVMQNPRHLVRRRGQEARLRCSPMKGHSHVYWYRQLPEEGLKFMVYLQKENIIDESGMPKERFSAEFPKEGPSILRIQQVVRGDSAAYFCASSGPQEGTQYFGPGTRLLVL.

The rearrangement uses TRBV7-2 and TRBJ2-3; no firm D call. CDR1 SGHTA and CDR2 FQGNSA come from the germline V gene. Trimming took off 2 bases at V and 4 bases at J, with 10 bases between the two ends. This CDR3 comprises 14 residues. The CDR3 nucleotides read TGTGCCAGCAGCTTATTCGCAGTCCCAGATACGCAGTATTTT. It yields the protein CASSLFAVPDTQYF.

This sequence joins TRBV9 and TRBJ1-5; D is undetermined. Trimming took off 0 bases at V and 4 bases at J, with 5 bases between the two ends. This CDR3 region has 13 residues. Germline values: CDR1 SGDLS, CDR2 YYNGEE. CDR3 region: CASSVDQNQPQHF. The CDR3 DNA sequence: TGTGCCAGCAGCGTAGATCAAAATCAGCCCCAGCATTTT.

The chain is built from TRBV6-2 or TRBV6-3 and TRBJ2-1; D is uncertain. The CDR3 is 16 residues long. The germline V gene encodes CDR1 MNHEY and CDR2 SVGEGT. Trimming shortened V by 0 bases and J by 3 bases, and 12 bases separated the two germline ends. CDR3 amino acids: CASSYSSLELYNEQFF. CDR3 coding DNA: TGTGCCAGCAGTTACTCGTCGCTGGAGCTCTACAATGAGCAGTTCTTC.

This clone was seen only once. The chain uses TRBV2 and TRBJ1-5, with D unclear. The CDR3 totals 14 residues. Trimming removed 1 base at V and 4 bases at J, with 8 bases between. Germline V gives CDR1 SNHLY, CDR2 FYNNEI. DNA of the CDR3: TGTGCCAGCAGTGAAGTCGGAGGGAATCAGCCCCAGCATTTT. This sequence encodes CASSEVGGNQPQHF.

The chain is built from TRBV4-3 and TRBJ2-7; 8 nucleotides match TRBD2. The V gene end was trimmed by 4 bases and the J gene end by 5 bases; junction bases not matched to a gene: 10. The germline V gene has CDR1 LGHNA and CDR2 YSLEER. CDR3 length equals 15 residues. CDR3 protein: CASSPTRGGSHEQYF. CDR3 DNA: TGCGCCAGCAGCCCAACTCGGGGGGGGTCCCACGAGCAGTACTTC.

The chain links TRBV24-1 to TRBJ2-3; TRBD2 agrees at 11 bases. The CDR3 has 15 amino acids. J lost 4 bases, V lost 4 bases, and 3 bases had no gene match. Germline V gene lookup returns CDR1 KGHDR and CDR2 SFDVKD. In nucleotides, the CDR3 is TGTGCCACCAGTGACCCGGGACTAGCGGCAGATACGCAGTATTTT. Amino acid sequence: CATSDPGLAADTQYF.

This clone was seen just once. The J gene is TRBJ2-5, the V gene TRBV9; D call uncertain. Germline CDR1 and CDR2: SGDLS and YYNGEE. CDR3 length: 13 amino acids. Trimming took off 0 bases at V and 5 bases at J, with 8 bases between the two ends. The DNA for the CDR3 is TGTGCCAGCAGCGTAGGCGTCGGGGAGACCCAGTACTTC. Protein sequence: CASSVGVGETQYF.

This clone came up once. The chain uses TRBV5-1 and TRBJ1-4; D gene unclear. Germline V lookup: CDR1 SGHRS, CDR2 YFSETQ. The CDR3 has 12 residues. V lost 0 bases and J 14 bases, leaving 11 bases between the germline ends. CDR3 in amino acids: CASSLDTGNLFF. CDR3 DNA sequence: TGCGCCAGCAGCTTGGATACGGGGAACCTGTTTTTT.

This sequence joins TRBV5-1 and TRBJ2-7; D perhaps matches TRBD2 (6 bases). Trimming removed 7 bases at V and 7 bases at J, with 18 bases between. This CDR3 contains 13 residues. CDR1 and CDR2 from the germline V gene are SGHRS and YFSETQ. The CDR3 DNA is TGCGCCAGCGGGCGACTCCCGGAGGGAGAGCAGTACTTC. This codes for CASGRLPEGEQYF.

CDR3 sequence (DNA): TGTGCCAGCAGGACCAGAGTGGTTGGCGGGAGCTCCTACAATGAGCAGTTCTTC. It translates to CASRTRVVGGSSYNEQFF. The rearrangement joins TRBV28 to TRBJ2-1; 7 bases match TRBD2. The V gene's germline CDR1 is MDHEN and CDR2 SYDVKM. V dropped 6 bases and J dropped 0; count of bases not matched to a gene: 14. The CDR3 contains 18 residues.

The V and J genes are TRBV5-8 and TRBJ1-4; 11 bases map to TRBD1. The CDR3 covers 17 residues. Trimming cost V 4 bases and J 6 bases; bases outside gene matches: 11. Germline assignment: CDR1 SGHTS and CDR2 YDEGEE. Here the CDR3 DNA reads TGTGCCAGCAGCCTAGGGACAGGGGGTATGCCGGATGAAAAACTGTTTTTT. Translated, it gives CASSLGTGGMPDEKLFF.

This chain links TRBV18 with TRBJ1-4, with 7 bases aligning to TRBD1. The germline V gene encodes CDR1 KGHSH and CDR2 LQKENI. The V gene end was trimmed by 3 bases and the J gene end by 7 bases; junction bases not matched to a gene: 11. This CDR3 has 16 residues. CDR3: CASSPTTTGWGEKLFF. The CDR3 nucleotides read TGTGCCAGCTCACCTACCACGACAGGGTGGGGTGAAAAACTGTTTTTT.

The chain joins TRBV5-1 to TRBJ1-1; D gene uncertain. Germline lookup yields CDR1 SGHRS and CDR2 YFSETQ. Trimming took 0 bases from V and 4 from J, leaving 10 bases between them. This CDR3 spans 14 amino acids. The CDR3 coding sequence is TGCGCCAGCAGCTTGGCCCAGGTGGCCACTGAAGCTTTCTTT. Its protein product is CASSLAQVATEAFF. Together with reference TRBV5-1 and TRBJ1-1, the CDR3 gives the full variable domain: KAGVTQTPRYLIKTRGQQVTLSCSPISGHRSVSWYQQTPGQGLQFLFEYFSETQRNKGNFPGRFSGRQFSNSRSEMNVSTLELGDSALYLCASSLAQVATEAFFGQGTRLTVV.

This chain joins TRBV10-3 and TRBJ2-3, with D maybe TRBD2 (6 bases). The CDR3 length is 14 residues. Trimming took 2 bases from V and 4 from J, leaving 10 bases between them. Germline CDR1 reads ENHRY; CDR2 reads SYGVKD. This CDR3 reads CAISEGRDADTQYF. The CDR3 nucleotides read TGTGCCATCAGTGAGGGGCGGGACGCAGATACGCAGTATTTT.